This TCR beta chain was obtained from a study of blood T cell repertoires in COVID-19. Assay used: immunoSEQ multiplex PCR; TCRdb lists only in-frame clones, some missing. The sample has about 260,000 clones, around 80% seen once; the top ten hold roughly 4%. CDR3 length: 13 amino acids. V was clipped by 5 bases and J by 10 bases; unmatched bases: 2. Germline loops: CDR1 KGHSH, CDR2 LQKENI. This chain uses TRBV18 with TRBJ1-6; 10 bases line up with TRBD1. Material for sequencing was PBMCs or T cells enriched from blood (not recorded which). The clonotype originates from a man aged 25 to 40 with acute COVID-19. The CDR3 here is CASSVDRGSPLHF. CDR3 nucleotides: TGTGCCAGCTCAGTGGACAGGGGGTCACCCCTCCACTTT.